Following are 15 T cell receptor beta chains from one sample sequenced in a study of CXCR3-negative and CXCR3-positive naive CD8 T cells. General study points: CXCR3-negative naive cells had less hydrophobic TRB CDR3s than did CXCR3-positive naive cells.

No cognate antigen is known for these TCRs. UMI labels and 5' RACE were used to prepare the TRB cDNA libraries. For each CDR3 protein, TCRdb gives one entry from its re-call of the 5' RACE reads, without DNA. In total, the table holds roughly 110,000 distinct CDR3 sequences. The sample comprised naive CXCR3+ CD8+ T cells from blood. Specified subset: CD45RO-CCR7+CD27+CD95- naive CD8+ T cells expressing CXCR3 (TNR3+). All receptors come from a human donor in good health. Some clones in this sample may be carry-over from other donors' samples.

V and J are TRBV14 and TRBJ1-2. The CDR3 contains 17 residues. Germline V gene lookup returns CDR1 SGHDN and CDR2 FVKESK. CDR3 in amino acids: CASSPYLSSGLLDGYTF.

This chain uses TRBV5-1 with TRBJ2-1; TCRdb outputs TRBD1, but without DNA this stays unchecked. The germline CDR1 and CDR2 sequences are SGHRS and YFSETQ. The CDR3 loop spans 14 amino acids. Here the CDR3 reads CASSFLDRGDEQFF.

V is TRBV7-9 and J is TRBJ2-7; TCRdb designates TRBD1, a call that cannot be tested without DNA. Germline CDR1 reads SEHNR; CDR2 reads FQNEAQ (reference sequence). This CDR3 is 15 amino acids long. The CDR3 here is CASSSSGGNPYEQYF. Looking up the rest from reference TRBV7-9 and TRBJ2-7 gives the full variable domain: DTGVSQNPRHKITKRGQNVTFRCDPISEHNRLYWYRQTLGQGPEFLTYFQNEAQLEKSRLLSDRFSAERPKGSFSTLEIQRTEQGDSAMYLCASSSSGGNPYEQYFGPGTRLTVT.

The rearrangement links TRBV23-1 to TRBJ1-5; TCRdb outputs TRBD1, but without DNA this stays unchecked. TRBV23-1 is annotated as an ORF whose role is uncertain. This CDR3 region has 15 residues. CDR3 residues: CASSGRGRLNQPQHF.

The rearrangement links TRBV6-5 to TRBJ1-2. Germline V gene data show CDR1 as MNHEY and CDR2 as SVGAGI. The CDR3 extends over 13 amino acids. CDR3 amino acids: CASSYEANYGYTF.

This chain links TRBV7-9 with TRBJ1-2; lacking DNA, the TRBD1 call made by TCRdb goes unchecked. CDR1 SEHNR and CDR2 FQNEAQ come from the germline V gene (reference sequence). The CDR3 has 14 residues. The CDR3 reads CASSHPTGDYGYTF.

The gene calls are TRBV27 and TRBJ2-7; with no DNA, the TCRdb D assignment of TRBD1 cannot be verified. The germline gives CDR1 MNHEY, CDR2 SMNVEV (reference sequence). This CDR3 contains 14 residues. CDR3 amino acids: CDSSFAGTGYEQYF.

J is TRBJ2-1 and V is TRBV6-1. The germline V gene has CDR1 MNHNS and CDR2 SASEGT. The CDR3 contains 16 residues. CDR3 in amino acids: CASRIEDGETYNEQFF.

The chain is built from TRBV29-1 and TRBJ2-7; TCRdb names TRBD1, which stays unverified in the absence of DNA. Germline V gene data show CDR1 as SQVTM and CDR2 as ANQGSEA. The CDR3 length is 14 residues. CDR3 in amino acids: CSVLDRASSYEQYF.

The rearrangement uses TRBV29-1 and TRBJ1-1; lacking DNA, the TRBD1 call made by TCRdb goes unchecked. Germline V lookup: CDR1 SQVTM, CDR2 ANQGSEA. The CDR3 runs to 12 residues. The CDR3 region is CSASAEGAEAFF. Using reference TRBV29-1 and TRBJ1-1 for the parts outside the CDR3, the full variable domain is SAVISQKPSRDICQRGTSLTIQCQVDSQVTMMFWYRQQPGQSLTLIATANQGSEATYESGFVIDKFPISRPNLTFSTLTVSNMSPEDSSIYLCSASAEGAEAFFGQGTRLTVV.

The rearrangement links TRBV5-4 to TRBJ2-7; TCRdb proposes TRBD2, but this gene call is untestable without DNA. The CDR3 sequence is 15 residues long. Germline V gene sequence: CDR1 SGHNT, CDR2 YYREEE (reference sequence). CDR3 region: CASSLGPEAVYEQYF.

The chain employs TRBV7-9 and TRBJ2-1; TCRdb's D call of TRBD2 is untestable without DNA. The CDR3 covers 19 residues. Germline loops: CDR1 SEHNR, CDR2 FQNEAQ (reference sequence). This chain's CDR3 is CASSLGLRERLSSYNEQFF.

This chain uses TRBV29-1 with TRBJ2-3; no DNA is available, so the TRBD1 call from TCRdb remains unchecked. The CDR3 consists of 15 residues. Germline V gene lookup returns CDR1 SQVTM and CDR2 ANQGSEA. CDR3 sequence: CSVVGAGDPTDTQYF.

J is TRBJ2-2 and V is TRBV6-5. Germline CDR1 and CDR2: MNHEY and SVGAGI. The CDR3 has 13 amino acids. Here the CDR3 reads CASSPSTTGELFF.

This sequence joins TRBV4-1 and TRBJ2-7; the TCRdb D gene call, TRBD1, has no DNA to confirm it. The CDR3 extends over 15 amino acids. Germline V CDR1 and CDR2: MGHRA, YSYEKL. The CDR3 reads CASSQDRGFVHEQYF.